These 25 T cell receptor beta chains came from one sample sequenced in a study of ipilimumab plus nivolumab after autologous stem cell transplantation. Sequencing used immunoSEQ multiplex PCR; TCRdb keeps in-frame clones, though not all of them. The table lists 15,000 to 20,000 clones, roughly four fifths of them singletons. The sample in question was PBMCs, obtained in a trial of ipilimumab plus nivolumab as post-transplant consolidation. The receptors shown here come from a male donor with diffuse large B-cell lymphoma.

The V gene is TRBV6-1, the J gene TRBJ1-5, with D possibly TRBD1 on 5 matching bases. The CDR3 sequence is 15 residues long. V was cut by 4 bases and J by 2 bases, with 12 bases left in between. The germline V gene encodes CDR1 MNHNS and CDR2 SASEGT. CDR3 sequence reads: CASSGGRIGNQPQHF. DNA for the CDR3: TGTGCCAGCAGTGGGGGCCGAATAGGCAATCAGCCCCAGCATTTT.

A few counts support this clone. The chain recombines TRBV27 with TRBJ1-1; TRBD1 agrees at 7 bases. V lost 5 bases, J lost 1 base, and 7 bases stayed unmatched. The CDR3 contains 15 residues. Germline V CDR1 and CDR2: MNHEY, SMNVEV (reference sequence). CDR3 nucleotides: TGTGCCAGCAGTCTAGGGACAGAGCGGAACACTGAAGCTTTCTTT. Translation gives CASSLGTERNTEAFF.

This chain connects TRBV7-3 to TRBJ2-7; weak D call: TRBD2 (5 bases). Germline CDR1 and CDR2: SGHTA and FQGTGA. Trimming left V 2 bases short and J 3 bases short, with 14 bases between. The CDR3 extends over 15 amino acids. This chain's CDR3 is CASSLFSAGGYEQYF. In DNA form, the CDR3 reads TGTGCCAGCAGCTTATTTTCCGCGGGCGGCTACGAGCAGTACTTC. The full variable domain, rest sourced from reference TRBV7-3 and TRBJ2-7, is GAGVSQTPSNKVTEKGKYVELRCDPISGHTALYWYRQSLGQGPEFLIYFQGTGAADDSGLPNDRFFAVRPEGSVSTLKIQRTERGDSAVYLCASSLFSAGGYEQYFGPGTRLTVT.

V gene TRBV5-1 combines with J gene TRBJ2-7; a weak D match, TRBD1 (6 bases). V lost 6 bases and J lost 0, with 13 bases in between. The CDR3 sequence is 14 residues long. Germline CDR1 and CDR2: SGHRS and YFSETQ. This CDR3 is CASKWTVPSYEQYF. The CDR3 nucleotides are TGCGCCAGCAAATGGACAGTGCCCTCCTACGAGCAGTACTTC.

The chain recombines TRBV5-1 with TRBJ2-2; D could derive from TRBD1 or TRBD2 (5 bases each). Germline V gene data show CDR1 as SGHRS and CDR2 as YFSETQ. The CDR3 is 15 amino acids. Trimming shortened V by 3 bases and J by 4 bases, and 13 bases separated the two germline ends. The CDR3 nucleotides read TGCGCCAGCAGCTCTGGGACGAGTGGCACCGGGGAGCTGTTTTTT. This codes for CASSSGTSGTGELFF.

This clone was found once. The genes are TRBV5-1 and TRBJ2-5; no clear D. This CDR3 has 13 amino acids. With 0 bases removed from V and 4 bases from J, the gap between germline ends came to 7 bases. CDR1 and CDR2 from the germline V gene are SGHRS and YFSETQ. CDR3 in DNA: TGCGCCAGCAGCTTGGCGGTGAGAGAGACCCAGTACTTC. Translating it yields CASSLAVRETQYF.

CDR3 bases: TGCAGCGTTGATGGCGGGGGGAACACAGATACGCAGTATTTT. Translating it yields CSVDGGGNTDTQYF. V usage is TRBV29-1 and J usage is TRBJ2-3; 8 bases align to TRBD2. J gave up 2 bases and V 3 bases, and 4 bases lay outside the gene matches. Germline values: CDR1 SQVTM, CDR2 ANQGSEA. This CDR3 contains 14 residues.

The rearrangement links TRBV5-1 to TRBJ2-5, with D perhaps TRBD1 (5 bases). The J call is uncertain, as TRBJ2-7 better fits the DNA end. The CDR3 sequence is 14 residues long. From germline, CDR1 is SGHRS and CDR2 YFSETQ. The CDR3 loop is CASSVQGSSYEQYF. The CDR3 coding sequence is TGCGCCAGCAGCGTCCAGGGAAGCAGCTACGAGCAGTACTTC.

The rearrangement joins TRBV6-5 to TRBJ2-3; perhaps D is TRBD1 or TRBD2 (6 bases each). CDR3 length equals 15 residues. Trimming took 2 bases from V and 5 from J, leaving 14 bases between them. CDR1 is MNHEY, CDR2 SVGAGI, per germline. The CDR3 region is CASSYLGGGGDTQYF. For the CDR3, the DNA is TGTGCCAGCAGTTACCTCGGGGGCGGTGGAGATACGCAGTATTTT.

The chain recombines TRBV28 with TRBJ2-1; D is unclear. The CDR3 spans 14 residues. Germline V CDR1 and CDR2: MDHEN, SYDVKM. V was pared by 6 bases and J by 0 bases, with 9 bases between. The CDR3 DNA sequence: TGTGCCAGCAGGCCCTTAAGCTCCTACAATGAGCAGTTCTTC. It yields the protein CASRPLSSYNEQFF.

The chain has TRBV18 and TRBJ2-1, with 9 bases identical to TRBD2. The CDR3 totals 14 residues. J gave up 7 bases and V 4 bases, and 5 bases lay outside the gene matches. Germline V gives CDR1 KGHSH, CDR2 LQKENI. For the CDR3, the DNA is TGTGCCAGCTCACGGGGCCTAGCGGGGAATGAGCAGTTCTTC. Translated: CASSRGLAGNEQFF. The complete variable domain, with remaining parts taken from reference TRBV18 and TRBJ2-1, reads NAGVMQNPRHLVRRRGQEARLRCSPMKGHSHVYWYRQLPEEGLKFMVYLQKENIIDESGMPKERFSAEFPKEGPSILRIQQVVRGDSAAYFCASSRGLAGNEQFFGPGTRLTVL.

The chain links TRBV7-3 to TRBJ2-1; a weak D match, TRBD2 (6 bases). This CDR3 has 13 amino acids. Germline CDR1 SGHTA, CDR2 FQGTGA. The V gene lost 1 base and the J gene lost 15 bases, with 16 bases spanning the gap. The chain's CDR3 is CASSLNWSGERFF. CDR3 in DNA: TGTGCCAGCAGCTTAAACTGGTCGGGGGAACGGTTCTTC. The whole variable domain, remainder taken from reference TRBV7-3 and TRBJ2-1, is GAGVSQTPSNKVTEKGKYVELRCDPISGHTALYWYRQSLGQGPEFLIYFQGTGAADDSGLPNDRFFAVRPEGSVSTLKIQRTERGDSAVYLCASSLNWSGERFFGPGTRLTVL.

This sequence joins TRBV7-8 and TRBJ2-3; no clear D gene. The CDR3 has 17 residues. The germline V gene encodes CDR1 SGHVS and CDR2 FQNEAQ. Between the trimmed V and J ends, which lost 2 bases and 5 bases, there was a span of 20 bases. The CDR3 DNA follows: TGTGCCAGCAGCTTACTTGGCCCCCCGGCCTTGGGAGATACGCAGTATTTT. Its protein is CASSLLGPPALGDTQYF.

This clone was picked up a small number of times. The chain employs TRBV15 and TRBJ2-7; 7 positions match TRBD2. The J segment lost 6 bases and the V segment lost 1 base, leaving 15 bases of the junction unmatched. CDR3 length: 17 residues. Germline V gives CDR1 LNHNV, CDR2 YYDKDF (reference sequence). The CDR3: CATSRAVGSGFRREQYF. In DNA, the CDR3 is TGTGCCACCAGCAGAGCGGTCGGTAGCGGGTTCAGGCGCGAGCAGTACTTC.

The chain combines TRBV5-1 with TRBJ2-5, with 8 bases identical to TRBD1. The CDR3 runs 15 residues. Trimming removed 3 bases from V and 2 bases from J; junction bases left unmatched: 6. Germline assignment: CDR1 SGHRS and CDR2 YFSETQ. CDR3 nucleotides: TGCGCCAGCAGCTCGACAGGGGCGGGACAAGAGACCCAGTACTTC. Translated: CASSSTGAGQETQYF.

V is TRBV11-2 and J is TRBJ2-3; 7 bases are shared with TRBD1. The CDR3 spans 18 residues. V shed 5 bases, J shed 0 bases, and the junction held 14 bases outside the gene matches. Germline CDR1 is SGHAT and CDR2 is FQNNGV. This chain's CDR3 is CASSRPRGQALSTDTQYF. DNA for the CDR3: TGTGCCAGCAGCCGGCCGCGTGGACAGGCGCTCAGCACAGATACGCAGTATTTT. The entire variable domain, with the rest obtained from reference TRBV11-2 and TRBJ2-3, is as follows: EAGVAQSPRYKIIEKRQSVAFWCNPISGHATLYWYQQILGQGPKLLIQFQNNGVVDDSQLPKDRFSAERLKGVDSTLKIQPAKLEDSAVYLCASSRPRGQALSTDTQYFGPGTRLTVL.

This chain connects TRBV7-8 to TRBJ2-7, with D unresolved. The CDR3 loop spans 12 amino acids. Germline values: CDR1 SGHVS, CDR2 FQNEAQ. Between the trimmed V and J ends, which lost 1 base and 5 bases, there was a span of 6 bases. CDR3 DNA sequence: TGTGCCAGCAGCTTAGGCTTAAACGAGCAGTACTTC. Protein sequence: CASSLGLNEQYF.

The rearrangement uses TRBV11-1 and TRBJ2-7; 7 bases are shared with TRBD1. Germline loops: CDR1 SGHAT, CDR2 FQDESV (reference sequence). This CDR3 comprises 15 residues. With 8 bases clipped from V and 5 bases from J, the junction kept 15 bases outside the gene matches. Here the CDR3 DNA reads TGTGCCAGCTCAGGAATCGGGACAGAAATCAACGAGCAGTACTTC. Residues: CASSGIGTEINEQYF.

This chain uses TRBV19 with TRBJ1-5; 8 nucleotides match TRBD1. The CDR3 covers 17 residues. V dropped 3 bases and J dropped 2; count of bases not matched to a gene: 9. Germline values: CDR1 LNHDA, CDR2 SQIVND (reference sequence). The DNA of the CDR3 is TGTGCCAGTAGTATCCTTCAGGACAGGGAGGGCAATCAGCCCCAGCATTTT. Translated: CASSILQDREGNQPQHF. Full variable domain (missing parts from reference TRBV19 and TRBJ1-5): DGGITQSPKYLFRKEGQNVTLSCEQNLNHDAMYWYRQDPGQGLRLIYYSQIVNDFQKGDIAEGYSVSREKKESFPLTVTSAQKNPTAFYLCASSILQDREGNQPQHFGDGTRLSIL.

The chain joins TRBV7-3 to TRBJ2-3; D is unresolved. V lost 8 bases and J 2 bases, leaving 8 bases between the germline ends. The CDR3 is 12 amino acids. Germline CDR1 and CDR2: SGHTA and FQGTGA. The CDR3 DNA is TGTGCCAGCGTCTTGGTCACAGATACGCAGTATTTT. Its translation is CASVLVTDTQYF.

The rearrangement uses TRBV18 and TRBJ2-1; no firm D call. V shed 1 base and J shed 0 bases, with 7 bases lying between them. CDR3 length: 15 residues. Germline lookup yields CDR1 KGHSH and CDR2 LQKENI. Here the CDR3 reads CASSPQVSSYNEQFF. The CDR3 bases are TGTGCCAGCTCACCACAGGTGAGCTCCTACAATGAGCAGTTCTTC.

The V call is TRBV4-3, the J call TRBJ1-3; TRBD1 matches 12 bases. V gave up 0 bases and J gave up 2 bases; unmatched junction bases: 2. Germline loops: CDR1 LGHNA, CDR2 YSLEER. This CDR3 is built from 17 residues. This chain's CDR3 is CASSQDGTGGTGNTIYF. In nucleotides, the CDR3 is TGCGCCAGCAGCCAAGATGGGACAGGGGGCACTGGAAACACCATATATTTT.

The rearrangement links TRBV2 to TRBJ2-2; unclear D gene. Trimming stripped 5 bases from V and 13 bases from J, with 11 bases between. The CDR3 is made up of 11 amino acids. Germline values: CDR1 SNHLY, CDR2 FYNNEI. The CDR3 reads CASSFDVRLFF. The DNA of the CDR3 is TGTGCCAGCAGTTTCGACGTGCGGCTGTTTTTT.

A single count supports this clone. The V gene is TRBV6-4, the J gene TRBJ2-2, with D hard to call. The germline CDR1 and CDR2 sequences are MRHNA and SNTAGT. V lost 5 bases, J lost 1 base, and 11 bases lay in between. CDR3 length equals 15 residues. As DNA, the CDR3 is TGTGCCAGCAGTCTCAGGTCGGAGAACACCGGGGAGCTGTTTTTT. Residues: CASSLRSENTGELFF.

The CDR3 region is CASSLRARQGGYEQYF. Here the CDR3 DNA reads TGTGCCAGCAGCTTGAGGGCTCGACAGGGTGGCTACGAGCAGTACTTC. V usage is TRBV5-4 and J usage is TRBJ2-7; 7 bases match TRBD1. The CDR3 runs to 16 residues. V gave up 1 base and J gave up 3 bases; unmatched junction bases: 10. Per the germline V gene, CDR1 is SGHNT and CDR2 is YYREEE (reference sequence).